The clone carrying this T cell receptor (beta chain) was found once. The junction does not match germline at one end; this may be a read error. The sample belongs to a study of blood T cell repertoires in COVID-19. As for the study in general: Specimens from acute and convalescent COVID-19 originated in the United States, Italy and Spain. Sample material is recorded as cDNA or gDNA derived from T cells, B-cell-depleted T cells, or PBMCs.

Repertoires were generated with immunoSEQ multiplex PCR, while TCRdb's copy carries only in-frame clones and drops some. This table holds about 190,000 clones, roughly four fifths found once. This CDR3 is built from 12 residues. CDR1 and CDR2 (germline): LGHNA, YSLEER. The V call is TRBV4-3, the J call TRBJ2-3; tentative D call: TRBD2 (5 bases). The specimen was peripheral blood. The clonotype comes from a man aged 50 to 59 who had recovered from COVID-19. The CDR3 sequence: CASSQIGEMMDF. As DNA, the CDR3 is TGCGCCAGCAGCCAAATTGGGGAGATGATGGATTTT.